The sequence of this T cell receptor (beta chain) was determined in a study of blood T cell repertoires in COVID-19. Looking at the study overall: Acute-phase and convalescent COVID-19 samples originated in the United States, Italy and Spain. PBMCs, B-cell-depleted T cells, or T cells were the source of the cDNA or gDNA that made up the material.

Authors' methods: By means of reference gene primer amplification, nucleated cell counts were estimated. This table comes from immunoSEQ multiplex PCR, and its TCRdb copy is limited to in-frame clones, with some not included. V, J and clone size derive from that table, while D and trimming were established from the DNA sequence. The repertoire has approximately 100,000 clones, around 83% of them found once; the top ten carry approximately 3.6%. CDR3 length: 14 amino acids. Germline V CDR1 and CDR2: SGHRS, YFSETQ. The J segment lost 8 bases and the V segment lost 3 bases, leaving 4 bases of the junction unmatched.

The rearrangement links TRBV5-1 to TRBJ1-3; 11 bases agree with TRBD1. The sequenced material came from peripheral blood. The receptor comes from a woman over 75 with active or convalescent COVID-19. In DNA form, the CDR3 reads TGCGCCAGCAGCTCCGGACAGGGGGCGGACACCATATATTTT. Protein: CASSSGQGADTIYF. The variable domain in full, with the rest retrieved from reference TRBV5-1 and TRBJ1-3, is KAGVTQTPRYLIKTRGQQVTLSCSPISGHRSVSWYQQTPGQGLQFLFEYFSETQRNKGNFPGRFSGRQFSNSRSEMNVSTLELGDSALYLCASSSGQGADTIYFGEGSWLTVV.